One and the same sample provided the 22 T cell receptor beta chains below, sequenced in a study of T-cell memory formation after mild COVID-19. TCRdb independently ran MiXCR on the 5' RACE reads; one entry per CDR3 protein. The sample shows 210,000 or so distinct CDR3 sequences, under 30% of them seen only once. Sequencing was carried out using PBMCs or a T cell subset sorted from them (not recorded which). The receptors derive from an adult woman who had mild COVID-19 (a few samples of this study predate the infection). Cell type and time point are not known.

This chain connects TRBV18 to TRBJ2-3; TRBD1 is a possible D gene (6 bases). Trimming took off 5 bases at V and 1 base at J, with 19 bases between the two ends. The CDR3 is 17 residues long. Germline lookup yields CDR1 KGHSH and CDR2 LQKENI. The DNA for the CDR3 is TGTGCCAGCTCATTCCGGGACAAGGGTTTTCGCACAGATACGCAGTATTTT. It specifies CASSFRDKGFRTDTQYF.

This clonotype was seen only a few times. The V gene is TRBV6-5, the J gene TRBJ1-2; 7 positions match TRBD1. Trimming cost V 5 bases and J 0 bases; bases outside gene matches: 9. Looked up from germline, CDR1 is MNHEY and CDR2 is SVGAGI. The CDR3 is 16 amino acids. The CDR3: CASSQDPGQTNYGYTF. The CDR3 DNA follows: TGTGCCAGCAGTCAGGACCCGGGACAGACTAACTATGGCTACACCTTC.

V gene TRBV3-1 combines with J gene TRBJ2-5, with D maybe TRBD1 (7 bases). Germline V gives CDR1 LGHDT, CDR2 YNNKEL (reference sequence). The CDR3 spans 15 residues. V shed 4 bases and J shed 5 bases, with 17 bases lying between them. The CDR3 loop reads CASSPGGTDRETQYF. The CDR3 region has the DNA TGTGCCAGCAGCCCAGGGGGGACAGACAGGGAGACCCAGTACTTC.

This clonotype was seen more than once but under ten times. The chain uses TRBV19 and TRBJ1-2, with 8 nucleotides matching TRBD1. Germline-derived CDR1 and CDR2 are LNHDA and SQIVND (reference sequence). The CDR3 spans 13 residues. The J segment lost 7 bases and the V segment lost 5 bases, leaving 6 bases of the junction unmatched. In nucleotides, the CDR3 is TGTGCCAGTAGTCCCCGGACAGGGTCTGGCTACACCTTC. It is translated as CASSPRTGSGYTF. Looking up the rest from reference TRBV19 and TRBJ1-2 gives the full variable domain: DGGITQSPKYLFRKEGQNVTLSCEQNLNHDAMYWYRQDPGQGLRLIYYSQIVNDFQKGDIAEGYSVSREKKESFPLTVTSAQKNPTAFYLCASSPRTGSGYTFGSGTRLTVV.

This clonotype was seen more than once but under ten times. V gene TRBV19 combines with J gene TRBJ2-1; D is uncertain. This CDR3 comprises 15 residues. Trimming shortened V by 1 base and J by 0 bases, and 7 bases separated the two germline ends. Germline loops: CDR1 LNHDA, CDR2 SQIVND (reference sequence). The CDR3 DNA follows: TGTGCCAGTAGTATAGGGATGAGCTCCTACAATGAGCAGTTCTTC. Translating gives CASSIGMSSYNEQFF.

The rearrangement uses TRBV6-2 or TRBV6-3 and TRBJ2-2; weak D call: TRBD1 (6 bases). The CDR3 has 13 amino acids. V was cut by 10 bases and J by 1 base, with 10 bases left in between. CDR1 is MNHEY, CDR2 SVGEGT, per germline. The CDR3 region has the DNA TGTGCCACCCTCAGGGGGAACACCGGGGAGCTGTTTTTT. This sequence encodes CATLRGNTGELFF.

The chain carries TRBV18 and TRBJ1-4; D not resolved. The V and J ends lost 5 bases and 7 bases respectively, with 5 bases between them. Germline V gene data show CDR1 as KGHSH and CDR2 as LQKENI. The CDR3 runs 11 residues. The DNA for the CDR3 is TGTGCCAGCTCAACCAGTGAAAAACTGTTTTTT. Translation: CASSTSEKLFF.

The chain carries TRBV10-3 and TRBJ2-7; no definite D call. V lost 2 bases and J lost 5, with 10 bases in between. This CDR3 is 13 amino acids long. The germline gives CDR1 ENHRY, CDR2 SYGVKD. CDR3 sequence reads: CAISEKDLNEQYF. CDR3 nucleotides: TGTGCCATCAGTGAGAAGGACCTCAACGAGCAGTACTTC.

This clonotype was observed a few times. This chain joins TRBV7-9 and TRBJ2-5; TRBD2 is a possible D gene (6 bases). V lost 1 base, J lost 3 bases, and 12 bases lay in between. Looked up from germline, CDR1 is SEHNR and CDR2 is FQNEAQ (reference sequence). The CDR3 totals 15 residues. The CDR3 is CASSLGGREEETQYF. CDR3 DNA: TGTGCCAGCAGCTTAGGAGGCAGGGAGGAAGAGACCCAGTACTTC.

The CDR3 nucleotides are TGTGCCAGCAGCGGGGACAGGGGGCATACCGGGGAGCTGTTTTTT. It codes for CASSGDRGHTGELFF. The chain uses TRBV6-5 and TRBJ2-2; 12 bases match TRBD1. Germline CDR1 reads MNHEY; CDR2 reads SVGAGI. Losses at the gene ends were 6 bases for V and 5 bases for J; bases not matched to a gene: 4. The CDR3 is 15 residues long.

The V and J genes are TRBV29-1 and TRBJ2-3; 7 bases agree with TRBD2. The CDR3 is made up of 12 amino acids. V dropped 7 bases and J dropped 3; count of bases not matched to a gene: 4. Germline lookup yields CDR1 SQVTM and CDR2 ANQGSEA. This CDR3 reads CSAGGSTDTQYF. CDR3 coding DNA: TGCAGCGCCGGGGGGAGTACAGATACGCAGTATTTT.

Regarding this clonotype: One end of the junction varies from germline; a read error may be responsible. This chain connects TRBV15 to TRBJ2-2, with no clear D. Germline V gene sequence: CDR1 LNHNV, CDR2 YYDKDF (reference sequence). This CDR3 spans 15 amino acids. CDR3 residues: CATRRDGRNTGELFF. Here the CDR3 DNA reads TGTGCCACCAGGAGAGATGGGCGGAACACCGGGGAGCTGTTTTTT.

The chain combines TRBV10-3 with TRBJ2-1; 9 positions match TRBD1. CDR1 is ENHRY and CDR2 is SYGVKD in the germline V gene. V dropped 5 bases and J dropped 6; count of bases not matched to a gene: 5. This CDR3 region has 14 residues. CDR3 amino acids: CAISTGGASNEQFF. The CDR3 bases are TGTGCCATCAGTACAGGGGGCGCGAGCAATGAGCAGTTCTTC.

This rearrangement joins TRBV6-6 to TRBJ1-2, with 10 bases aligning to TRBD1. CDR3 length equals 15 residues. Germline loops: CDR1 MNHNY, CDR2 SVGAGI (reference sequence). V shed 6 bases and J 2 bases; nucleotides not matched to a gene: 6. CDR3 DNA: TGTGCCAGCAGGCCCGGACAGGGGGACAACTATGGCTACACCTTC. It encodes CASRPGQGDNYGYTF.

This clonotype was detected a few times. V and J are TRBV27 and TRBJ1-5; a weak D match, TRBD1 (6 bases). The germline V gene encodes CDR1 MNHEY and CDR2 SMNVEV (reference sequence). The V end lost 3 bases, the J end lost 5 bases, and 14 bases lay between the germline ends. The CDR3 has 15 residues. CDR3 in DNA: TGTGCCAGCAGTTTGTACTCAGGGGTGGATCAGCCCCAGCATTTT. Protein product: CASSLYSGVDQPQHF.

The CDR3 spells CASSLGGGIGNQPQHF. DNA for the CDR3: TGTGCCAGCAGCTTGGGCGGGGGAATTGGCAATCAGCCCCAGCATTTT. The chain carries TRBV5-5 and TRBJ1-5, with a possible D match to TRBD1 (5 bases). The CDR3 has 16 residues. Trimming pared 0 bases from V and 2 bases from J, leaving 12 bases between. CDR1 and CDR2 from the germline V gene are SGHKS and YYEKEE (reference sequence).

The chain couples TRBV3-2 to TRBJ2-1. TRBV3-2 is flagged as a pseudogene. The CDR3 is made up of 14 amino acids. The CDR3 DNA reads TGTGCCAGCAGCCAGTCGGATATATTCGATGAGCAGTTCTTC. As protein: CASSQSDIFDEQFF.

This clonotype was seen a few times. The chain employs TRBV9 and TRBJ2-1; TRBD1 matches 7 bases. Germline values: CDR1 SGDLS, CDR2 YYNGEE. The CDR3 is made up of 18 amino acids. V trimming: 0 bases; J trimming: 8 bases; junction bases outside the gene matches: 17. The CDR3 nucleotides read TGTGCCAGCAGCGTAGTTGGGTTAGCAGGGGGATTTTCCGATGAGCAGTTCTTC. It yields the protein CASSVVGLAGGFSDEQFF.

V gene TRBV11-2 combines with J gene TRBJ1-1; no clear D. The germline V gene encodes CDR1 SGHAT and CDR2 FQNNGV. Deletions cut 4 bases from V and 0 bases from J, with 6 bases between. This CDR3 contains 13 residues. In DNA form, the CDR3 reads TGTGCCAGCAGCTCAAACATGAACACTGAAGCTTTCTTT. Translation: CASSSNMNTEAFF.

The chain uses TRBV27 and TRBJ2-7; 8 bases are shared with TRBD2. This CDR3 region has 14 residues. Trimming removed 4 bases from V and 4 bases from J; junction bases left unmatched: 6. CDR1 MNHEY and CDR2 SMNVEV come from the germline V gene (reference sequence). The CDR3 loop reads CASSSYSGKYEQYF. The DNA for the CDR3 is TGTGCCAGCAGTTCTTATAGCGGGAAATACGAGCAGTACTTC.

This clonotype has a handful of counts. The chain has TRBV25-1 and TRBJ2-3, with TRBD1 matching over 9 bases. The junction had 5 bases not matched to a gene; V was cut back by 4 bases and J by 3 bases. The CDR3 extends over 15 amino acids. CDR1 and CDR2 from the germline V gene are MGHDK and SYGVNS. Written as DNA, the CDR3 is TGTGCCAGCAGTGCGACAGGGGGTGGAACAGATACGCAGTATTTT. It yields the protein CASSATGGGTDTQYF. The full variable domain, with the rest looked up from reference TRBV25-1 and TRBJ2-3, is EADIYQTPRYLVIGTGKKITLECSQTMGHDKMYWYQQDPGMELHLIHYSYGVNSTEKGDLSSESTVSRIRTEHFPLTLESARPSHTSQYLCASSATGGGTDTQYFGPGTRLTVL.

This clonotype came up a few times. This chain uses TRBV29-1 with TRBJ2-1; 8 nucleotides align to TRBD2. The CDR3 is 16 amino acids. The V gene end was trimmed by 3 bases and the J gene end by 6 bases; junction bases not matched to a gene: 13. CDR1 is SQVTM and CDR2 is ANQGSEA in the germline V gene. The CDR3 region is CSVDSNGRGGVNEQFF. DNA of the CDR3: TGCAGCGTTGATTCCAACGGGAGGGGGGGAGTCAATGAGCAGTTCTTC.